This T cell receptor (beta chain) was sequenced in a study of glioma-infiltrating T cells. There are 17 residues in the CDR3. The germline V gene encodes CDR1 LNHDA and CDR2 SQIVND (reference sequence). The V and J ends lost 2 bases and 0 bases respectively, with 16 bases between them. Findings and limits, study-wide: Non-neoplastic patients had below-expected tissue-blood divergence, while all gliomas exceeded expectation. Tissue and blood shared very few CDR3 sequences.

TCR alpha and beta CDR3 regions were amplified from RNA using iRepertoire nested multiplex PCR. MiXCR was run by TCRdb on the multiplex PCR reads, yielding one entry per CDR3 protein. Altogether more than 85,000 distinct CDR3 sequences are present, less than 30% being singletons, with the ten largest covering roughly 37%. Turning to this clonotype: Its antigen is unknown. A much more abundant neighbour one base away suggests this may be a read error.

The sequence came from a human donor with low-grade glioma or glioblastoma, undergoing nonglioma brain surgery, or in good health (not recorded which). J is TRBJ1-1 and V is TRBV19; tentatively, D is TRBD1 (6 bases). Sequenced: glioma tissue, nonneoplastic brain tissue, or PBMCs (not recorded which). The CDR3 DNA reads TGTGCCAGTAGTATACAGGGGAGGTTGGTGGTGAACACTGAAGCTTTCTTT. It is translated as CASSIQGRLVVNTEAFF.